The source of this T cell receptor (beta chain) is a study of cytomegalovirus exposure and HLA in healthy donors. Study-level points and caveats: Roughly even sequencing depth across donors was the assumption behind the presence/absence analyses. Later analysis demonstrated an association between a missense DCLRE1C variant and TCR beta V- and J-gene trimming.

The table lists this clone with a few counts. The antigen is unknown. This CDR3 comprises 16 residues. Germline V lookup: CDR1 LNHDA, CDR2 SQIVND (reference sequence). The ends lost 5 bases at V and 3 bases at J; junction bases unmatched: 3. Primers included in the PCR were 60 Vbeta and 13 Jbeta primers. Clones were sequenced by immunoSEQ multiplex PCR, and TCRdb holds only the in-frame ones, with some missing. The sample lists 65,000 or so clones; approximately 78% were seen once. The chain has TRBV19 and TRBJ2-2; 13 bases are shared with TRBD2. This TCR came from a girl between 10 and 17 years old in good health and CMV-seropositive. Sequencing was performed on PBMCs. The CDR3 bases are TGTGCCAGTAGTCTACTAGCGGGGGGGCACACCGGGGAGCTGTTTTTT. As protein: CASSLLAGGHTGELFF.